This T cell receptor (beta chain) was profiled in a study of identical twins. TCRdb ran MiXCR on the 5' RACE reads and lists one entry per CDR3 protein. The repertoire includes roughly 480,000 distinct CDR3 sequences, roughly 24% of them detected once, and just under 3% sits in the top ten. CDR3 size: 14 residues. The germline gives CDR1 DFQATT, CDR2 SNEGSKA (reference sequence). V trimming: 1 base; J trimming: 2 bases; junction bases outside the gene matches: 1. The same data also contributed to another study, on T cells expressing NK-cell markers. That source reports: Seropositivity for HCMV was found in most of the eight sequenced donors, with one seronegative.

Material: CD4+ T cells sorted from blood. V and J are TRBV20-1 and TRBJ2-7; 11 bases line up with TRBD2. The sequence derives from a woman younger than 30 in good health. In DNA, the CDR3 is TGCAGTGCTAGAGTGACTAGCGGGGCCTACGAGCAGTACTTC. As protein: CSARVTSGAYEQYF.